This T cell receptor (beta chain) was captured in a study of CD8 T cell repertoires and HIV-1 epitope variants. Study-wide background: Epitopes were three Gag families plus Nef HW9 and YT9.

For this clone: The antigen is not known.

Clones were read by immunoSEQ multiplex PCR, and TCRdb kept only the in-frame ones, dropping some. The sample includes several thousand clones, around three fifths of them seen just once. General study findings and limits: Most of the nine antigen-specific clonotypes appeared cross-reactive to autologous or escape variants.

Sample: cultured CD8+ T cells derived from PBMCs. The sequence came from a male donor with HIV.

The CDR3 region is CASSLSQLSYEQYF. For the CDR3, the DNA is TGTGCCAGCAGCTTATCCCAGCTAAGCTACGAGCAGTACTTC. The V call is TRBV11-2, the J call TRBJ2-7; D is unclear. The germline V gene encodes CDR1 SGHAT and CDR2 FQNNGV. The V end lost 2 bases, the J end lost 3 bases, and 11 bases lay between the germline ends. The CDR3 consists of 14 residues.